Listed here is a single T cell receptor (beta chain). The data stem from a study of blood T cell repertoires in COVID-19. Trimming stripped 0 bases from V and 2 bases from J, with 17 bases between. The CDR3 covers 17 residues. Germline loops: CDR1 SQVTM, CDR2 ANQGSEA. Produced via immunoSEQ multiplex PCR; TCRdb's table is partial and in-frame only. The table records 190,000 or so clones, roughly 89% of them present only once. J is TRBJ2-1 and V is TRBV29-1; TRBD2 is a possible D gene (6 bases). The specimen was peripheral blood. The sequence came from a woman aged 18-29 years who had recovered from COVID-19. The CDR3 region is CSVEDFGSGRTYNEQFF. The CDR3 DNA sequence: TGCAGCGTTGAAGATTTCGGGTCAGGGAGGACCTACAATGAGCAGTTCTTC.